The 21 T cell receptor beta chains in this list originate from one sample, sequenced in a study of response to subunit inactivated influenza vaccine. MiXCR, run by TCRdb on the RT-PCR reads, gives a single entry per CDR3 protein. The sample holds fewer than 750,000 distinct CDR3 sequences, about 15% seen once. The sample was PBMCs from blood, taken approximately 12 days after vaccination. The source is a man between 45 and 60 years old who received an inactivated influenza vaccine.

This clonotype has a handful of counts. The chain recombines TRBV6-4 with TRBJ2-7; D is possibly TRBD1 (6 bases). Trimming cost V 6 bases and J 0 bases, with 15 bases left between them. Per germline, CDR1 MRHNA and CDR2 SNTAGT. This CDR3 spans 15 amino acids. The DNA for the CDR3 is TGTGCCAGCAGATTCCCGGGACACAACTCCTACGAGCAGTACTTC. Its protein product is CASRFPGHNSYEQYF.

This clonotype was detected only a few times. J is TRBJ2-5 and V is TRBV7-2; D is unresolved. Germline V gives CDR1 SGHTA, CDR2 FQGNSA. V lost 5 bases, J lost 7 bases, and 14 bases lay in between. The CDR3 runs 13 residues. CDR3 bases: TGTGCCAGCAGCCCTTGGAACGGTGGGACCCAGTACTTC. Protein: CASSPWNGGTQYF.

The gene calls are TRBV20-1 and TRBJ2-7, with D hard to call. The germline CDR1 and CDR2 sequences are DFQATT and SNEGSKA (reference sequence). The CDR3 runs 11 residues. The V gene lost 6 bases and the J gene lost 3 bases, with 9 bases spanning the gap. The CDR3 is CSAGSNYEQYF. The CDR3 coding sequence is TGCAGTGCAGGGTCGAACTACGAGCAGTACTTC.

The rearrangement uses TRBV4-1 and TRBJ1-4, with 8 bases matching TRBD1. Germline assignment: CDR1 MGHRA and CDR2 YSYEKL. Germline trimming cut 4 bases from V and 3 bases from J; bases unmatched to any gene: 7. This CDR3 is 16 amino acids long. The CDR3 protein is CASSLNRGRSNEKLFF. CDR3 in DNA: TGCGCCAGCAGCCTGAACAGGGGGAGGTCTAATGAAAAACTGTTTTTT.

The V and J genes are TRBV28 and TRBJ2-3, with 8 bases that match TRBD1. V shed 5 bases and J 0 bases; nucleotides not matched to a gene: 4. Per germline, CDR1 MDHEN and CDR2 SYDVKM. The length of the CDR3 is 15 residues. CDR3 region: CASSPRGLSTDTQYF. DNA for the CDR3: TGTGCCAGCAGTCCCAGGGGGCTGAGCACAGATACGCAGTATTTT.

This clonotype turned up a few times. As DNA, the CDR3 is TGTGCCAGTAAGACAGGTGGAAGCAATCAGCCCCAGCATTTT. Amino acids: CASKTGGSNQPQHF. V gene TRBV12-3 or TRBV12-4 combines with J gene TRBJ1-5, with D possibly being TRBD1 (6 bases). V lost 9 bases and J 1 base, leaving 13 bases between the germline ends. This CDR3 spans 14 amino acids.

The chain employs TRBV2 and TRBJ2-1; 7 nucleotides line up with TRBD2. Unmatched junction bases numbered 10, after V lost 4 bases and J lost 10 bases. The CDR3 consists of 14 residues. Germline assignment: CDR1 SNHLY and CDR2 FYNNEI. CDR3: CASSAKLASGEQFF. CDR3 bases: TGTGCCAGCAGTGCCAAACTAGCGTCAGGGGAGCAGTTCTTC.

The sample holds a few counts of this clonotype. The V gene is TRBV5-5, the J gene TRBJ2-2; 8 bases fit TRBD2. In germline, CDR1 is SGHKS, CDR2 YYEKEE (reference sequence). The CDR3 totals 15 residues. Losses at the gene ends were 3 bases for V and 6 bases for J; bases not matched to a gene: 7. The DNA of the CDR3 is TGTGCCAGCAGCTCGACGGGAGGGTACTCCGGGGAGCTGTTTTTT. As protein: CASSSTGGYSGELFF. Complete variable domain (other parts from reference TRBV5-5 and TRBJ2-2): DAGVTQSPTHLIKTRGQQVTLRCSPISGHKSVSWYQQVLGQGPQFIFQYYEKEERGRGNFPDRFSARQFPNYSSELNVNALLLGDSALYLCASSSTGGYSGELFFGEGSRLTVL.

About this clonotype: At one boundary the junction diverges from the germline segment, which might be a read error. The gene calls are TRBV7-7 and TRBJ2-3; TRBD2 matches 13 bases. Germline CDR1 is SSHAT and CDR2 is FNYEAQ (reference sequence). The CDR3 contains 16 residues. The chain's CDR3 is CASSLGLAGAPDTQYF. Here the CDR3 DNA reads TGTGCTAGCAGCCTAGGACTAGCGGGGGCCCCAGATACGCAGTATTTT. Full variable domain (outside the CDR3, taken from reference TRBV7-7 and TRBJ2-3): GAGVSQSPRYKVTKRGQDVTLRCDPISSHATLYWYQQALGQGPEFLTYFNYEAQPDKSGLPSDRFSAERPEGSISTLTIQRTEQRDSAMYRCASSLGLAGAPDTQYFGPGTRLTVL.

The genes are TRBV29-1 and TRBJ2-7; possibly TRBD2 for D (6 bases). V was trimmed by 4 bases and J by 1 base, leaving 11 bases between them. Germline CDR1 and CDR2: SQVTM and ANQGSEA. The length of the CDR3 is 13 residues. The CDR3 spells CSVVFGTSYEQYF. CDR3 DNA sequence: TGCAGCGTTGTTTTCGGGACTTCCTACGAGCAGTACTTC.

This clonotype has just a few counts. This chain links TRBV9 with TRBJ1-6, with unresolved D. The CDR3 length is 17 residues. The V gene's germline CDR1 is SGDLS and CDR2 YYNGEE. V shed 0 bases and J shed 7 bases, with 17 bases lying between them. The CDR3 coding sequence is TGTGCCAGCAGCGTAGAAGGAGCCCCCACGGAGAATTCACCCCTCCACTTT. It codes for CASSVEGAPTENSPLHF.

This clonotype was picked up a small number of times. The junction and the germline gene differ at one end; a read error may be behind it. The rearrangement joins TRBV24-1 to TRBJ2-3; 10 bases are a match to TRBD2. The CDR3 runs to 15 residues. The V gene's germline CDR1 is KGHDR and CDR2 SFDVKD. The CDR3 DNA is TGTGCCCCCAGCAGTACTAGCGGGGTGTTCAATCCGCAGTATTTT. Translating it yields CAPSSTSGVFNPQYF.

This clonotype has more than one count but fewer than ten. This chain links TRBV2 with TRBJ2-7; 11 nucleotides agree with TRBD2. This CDR3 comprises 16 residues. Germline V gives CDR1 SNHLY, CDR2 FYNNEI. With 5 bases clipped from V and 2 bases from J, the junction kept 8 bases outside the gene matches. For the CDR3, the DNA is TGTGCCAGCAGTTATCTGGGTAGCGGGAGGGCCTACGAGCAGTACTTC. Protein: CASSYLGSGRAYEQYF.

Many counts were recorded for this clonotype. The CDR3 region is CASRSSYNSPLHF. CDR3 nucleotides: TGTGCCAGCAGGAGCTCCTATAATTCACCCCTCCACTTT. The chain joins TRBV12-3 or TRBV12-4 to TRBJ1-6; D is undetermined. Trimming removed 6 bases at V and 0 bases at J, with 3 bases between. The CDR3 contains 13 residues.

This clonotype was seen a handful of times. The chain employs TRBV7-4 and TRBJ1-4, with 10 nucleotides matching TRBD1. The length of the CDR3 is 15 residues. Unmatched junction bases numbered 4, after V lost 2 bases and J lost 7 bases. CDR1 and CDR2 (germline): SGHVT, SQSDAQ. The CDR3 region is CASSLSDRGREKLFF. The CDR3 nucleotides read TGTGCCAGCAGCTTATCCGACAGGGGGCGTGAAAAACTGTTTTTT.

This clonotype turned up a few times. The gene calls are TRBV20-1 and TRBJ2-5, with D unclear. CDR1 and CDR2 (germline): DFQATT, SNEGSKA (reference sequence). V lost 1 base and J 1 base, leaving 7 bases between the germline ends. The CDR3 runs 13 residues. The CDR3 loop reads CSARVTVQETQYF. Here the CDR3 DNA reads TGCAGTGCTAGAGTCACAGTCCAAGAGACCCAGTACTTC.

A note on this clonotype: Relative to the germline gene, one junction end is altered; a read error may explain this. V and J are TRBV5-1 and TRBJ2-1; 8 bases align to TRBD2. Germline V gives CDR1 SGHRS, CDR2 YFSETQ. The CDR3 extends over 16 amino acids. The CDR3 is CASSLGGGSTYNEQFF. The DNA for the CDR3 is TGCGCCAGCAGTTTGGGCGGGGGGTCCACCTACAATGAGCAGTTCTTC.

The chain uses TRBV15 and TRBJ2-7; weak D call: TRBD1 (6 bases). The CDR3 sequence is 13 residues long. In germline, CDR1 is LNHNV, CDR2 YYDKDF (reference sequence). V was cut by 5 bases and J by 5 bases, with 13 bases left in between. CDR3 DNA sequence: TGTGCCACCAGCCCGGGACAAGGAGACGAGCAGTACTTC. Protein: CATSPGQGDEQYF.

The genes are TRBV12-3 or TRBV12-4 and TRBJ2-1; 8 bases align to TRBD2. This CDR3 comprises 14 residues. The V gene end was trimmed by 10 bases and the J gene end by 8 bases; junction bases not matched to a gene: 13. The CDR3 sequence is CATSRLGGGYEQFF. The CDR3 coding sequence is TGTGCCACCTCACGACTTGGCGGGGGGTATGAGCAGTTCTTC.

The table lists this clonotype with a few counts. This chain joins TRBV28 and TRBJ2-7, with 7 bases identical to TRBD2. The germline V gene encodes CDR1 MDHEN and CDR2 SYDVKM. V lost 6 bases to trimming and J lost 3 bases; unmatched junction nucleotides: 11. This CDR3 is 15 amino acids long. The CDR3 spells CASRRTASGRYEQYF. In DNA, the CDR3 is TGTGCCAGCAGGCGGACGGCTAGCGGTCGCTACGAGCAGTACTTC.

This clonotype was seen a few times. The chain has TRBV12-3 or TRBV12-4 and TRBJ2-1; 12 bases align to TRBD2. After removal of 5 bases from V and 5 bases from J, the junction contained 4 bases not matched to a gene. The CDR3 has 15 amino acids. The CDR3: CASSHGLAGNNEQFF. In DNA, the CDR3 is TGTGCCAGCAGTCACGGACTAGCGGGGAACAATGAGCAGTTCTTC.